This T cell receptor beta chain emerged from a study of Ad26.COV2.S vaccination and SARS-CoV-2 variants. Study-level information: Donor had been placed in the Ad26.COV2.S arm of the COV1001 trial. General study points: In TCR breadth and depth analyses, total T cell responses may have been underestimated. Substantial post-vaccination breadth of spike-specific CD8+ and CD4+ T cell responses was reported.

The treatment denotes: 15 to 20 received Ad26.COV2.S at low or high dose, single or two shots; roughly 5 received placebo; per-sample allocation not given. Day 63 after the first injection of vaccine or placebo was the sampling time. Ad26 vector vaccine expressed Wuhan-strain SARS-CoV-2 spike. Worth noting for this clone: Its target is not known.

TCRdb keeps only in-frame clones here, not all; method: immunoSEQ multiplex PCR. The sample contains 300,000 to 500,000 clones, about 88% of which appear only once. Between the trimmed V and J ends, which lost 8 bases and 3 bases, there was a span of 9 bases. CDR3 length: 11 residues. Germline CDR1 and CDR2: SGHRS and YFSETQ. The material was peripheral blood, obtained in a trial of Ad26.COV2.S vaccine versus placebo. The chain has TRBV5-1 and TRBJ2-7; TRBD1 or TRBD2 may be the D gene (5 bases each). The origin of this receptor is a person between 18 and 59 years old who received the Ad26.COV2.S COVID-19 vaccine or a placebo. The CDR3 loop reads CASGDVYEQYF. DNA of the CDR3: TGCGCCAGTGGGGACGTCTACGAGCAGTACTTC. Using reference TRBV5-1 and TRBJ2-7 for the parts outside the CDR3, the full variable domain is KAGVTQTPRYLIKTRGQQVTLSCSPISGHRSVSWYQQTPGQGLQFLFEYFSETQRNKGNFPGRFSGRQFSNSRSEMNVSTLELGDSALYLCASGDVYEQYFGPGTRLTVT.